These T cell receptor beta chains were read from a single sample in a study of blood T cell repertoires in COVID-19. Assay used: immunoSEQ multiplex PCR; TCRdb lists only in-frame clones, some missing. Of about 400,000 clones detected, 85% to 90% appear once; the ten largest clones hold 1.7%. The specimen was PBMCs or T cells enriched from blood (not recorded which). All receptors come from a woman aged 25 to 39 who had recovered from COVID-19. The CDR3 runs from the conserved cysteine through the conserved F or W. Each record gives: CDR3 protein, J gene, V gene.

CDR3 protein: CATTTGPTEAFF
J gene: TRBJ1-1
V gene: TRBV12-3/TRBV12-4

CDR3 protein: CAWASGSIYEQYF
J gene: TRBJ2-7
V gene: TRBV30

CDR3 protein: CASSSPGQGAETQYF
J gene: TRBJ2-5
V gene: TRBV6-2/TRBV6-3

CDR3 protein: CASSSRSGHPNSPLHF
J gene: TRBJ1-6
V gene: TRBV5-5

CDR3 protein: CATSRDQGTLDEQFF
J gene: TRBJ2-1
V gene: TRBV15

CDR3 protein: CSASPWGQGINYEQYF
J gene: TRBJ2-7
V gene: TRBV20-1

CDR3 protein: CASSRDRVQPQHF
J gene: TRBJ1-5
V gene: TRBV7-2

CDR3 protein: CASSPRVPQETQYF
J gene: TRBJ2-5
V gene: TRBV18

CDR3 protein: CASITGAAGANVLTF
J gene: TRBJ2-6
V gene: TRBV19

CDR3 protein: CASSYNRDTEAFF
J gene: TRBJ1-1
V gene: TRBV6-5

CDR3 protein: CASSPTVWDRGRRTEAFF
J gene: TRBJ1-1
V gene: TRBV18

CDR3 protein: CASSEQVSGNTIYF
J gene: TRBJ1-3
V gene: TRBV2

CDR3 protein: CASSLTVIGSLAKNIQYF
J gene: TRBJ2-4
V gene: TRBV7-9

CDR3 protein: CASSESGVADGYTF
J gene: TRBJ1-2
V gene: TRBV25-1

CDR3 protein: CASSQAGSGNTIYF
J gene: TRBJ1-3
V gene: TRBV14

CDR3 protein: CASMGWGDNEQFF
J gene: TRBJ2-1
V gene: TRBV6-5

CDR3 protein: CASSPDTTNYGYTF
J gene: TRBJ1-2
V gene: TRBV27

CDR3 protein: CASSMVGDSRYNSPLHF
J gene: TRBJ1-6
V gene: TRBV19

CDR3 protein: CASSQGLAESSYNEQFF
J gene: TRBJ2-1
V gene: TRBV7-3

CDR3 protein: CASSKLVPEAFF
J gene: TRBJ1-1
V gene: TRBV7-2

CDR3 protein: CASSLPDTFEEKLFF
J gene: TRBJ1-4
V gene: TRBV25-1

CDR3 protein: CASSPTGASNQPQHF
J gene: TRBJ1-5
V gene: TRBV18

CDR3 protein: CASSLRGGDGETQYF
J gene: TRBJ2-5
V gene: TRBV7-2

CDR3 protein: CASRYRGRTYEQYF
J gene: TRBJ2-7
V gene: TRBV6-5

CDR3 protein: CASRGGGAYEQYF
J gene: TRBJ2-7
V gene: TRBV12-3/TRBV12-4

CDR3 protein: CSATRNEQFF
J gene: TRBJ2-1
V gene: TRBV20-1

CDR3 protein: CASSLVGGGTYEQYF
J gene: TRBJ2-7
V gene: TRBV7-2

CDR3 protein: CASSLGGGGGTPLHF
J gene: TRBJ1-6
V gene: TRBV7-8

CDR3 protein: CASGAVGYSNQPQHF
J gene: TRBJ1-5
V gene: TRBV19

CDR3 protein: CATSDLKGTGSYNEQFF
J gene: TRBJ2-1
V gene: TRBV24-1

CDR3 protein: CASSGRQGQSPLHF
J gene: TRBJ1-6
V gene: TRBV5-1

CDR3 protein: CASSTRRQSTDTQYF
J gene: TRBJ2-3
V gene: TRBV21-1

CDR3 protein: CASSQEGDRWNEQFF
J gene: TRBJ2-1
V gene: TRBV9

CDR3 protein: CASSQRGTGDYGYTF
J gene: TRBJ1-2
V gene: TRBV3-1/TRBV3-2

CDR3 protein: CASSLPWKGEGTEAFF
J gene: TRBJ1-1
V gene: TRBV4-2

CDR3 protein: CASSTGTSYEQYF
J gene: TRBJ2-7
V gene: TRBV27

CDR3 protein: CASSPSGKAEAFF
J gene: TRBJ1-1
V gene: TRBV3-1/TRBV3-2

CDR3 protein: CASRGQGDYEQYF
J gene: TRBJ2-7
V gene: TRBV5-1

CDR3 protein: CASFVSTGIGELFF
J gene: TRBJ1-4
V gene: TRBV18

CDR3 protein: CASSRKWGPDQPQHF
J gene: TRBJ1-5
V gene: TRBV28

CDR3 protein: CASSEYGQGAYEQYF
J gene: TRBJ2-7
V gene: TRBV6-1

CDR3 protein: CASSQDLQAFTQYF
J gene: TRBJ2-3
V gene: TRBV3-1/TRBV3-2

CDR3 protein: CASSQDRTYGYTF
J gene: TRBJ1-2
V gene: TRBV27

CDR3 protein: CASSQDLGYTF
J gene: TRBJ1-2
V gene: TRBV4-2

CDR3 protein: CAISESTGLGDYGYTF
J gene: TRBJ1-2
V gene: TRBV10-3

CDR3 protein: CATSNGLTRDTEAFF
J gene: TRBJ1-1
V gene: TRBV15

CDR3 protein: CAWKRLAGVTDTQYF
J gene: TRBJ2-3
V gene: TRBV30

CDR3 protein: CASSYAGTPSYEQYF
J gene: TRBJ2-7
V gene: TRBV6-5

CDR3 protein: CAISESGGQGNQPQHF
J gene: TRBJ1-5
V gene: TRBV10-3

CDR3 protein: CASSQGLRDRVQPQHF
J gene: TRBJ1-5
V gene: TRBV4-3

CDR3 protein: CASRPAGAPYNEQFF
J gene: TRBJ2-1
V gene: TRBV7-9